This T cell receptor beta chain appears in the sequencing data of a study of neoadjuvant anti-PD-1 for oral cavity cancer. Trimming took 7 bases from V and 7 from J, leaving 13 bases between them. Germline assignment: CDR1 SNHLY and CDR2 FYNNEI. The CDR3 runs 12 residues. Analysis of PBMCs was direct, with no culture step. PBMC libraries mostly used 450 to 600 ng of input genomic DNA, with six replicates per sample. The table came from immunoSEQ multiplex PCR; TCRdb's copy has only in-frame clones and leaves some out. Of about 72,000 clones listed, around 82% were seen once; the top ten hold less than 4%.

The starting material was PBMCs, obtained before nivolumab (anti-PD-1) treatment. This receptor was taken from a person aged 40 to 85 with oral cavity squamous cell carcinoma. The genes are TRBV2 and TRBJ1-2; D gene unclear. The CDR3 sequence is CASKGNPSGYTF. The CDR3 DNA is TGTGCCAGCAAAGGGAATCCGTCTGGCTACACCTTC.